This T cell receptor (beta chain) was documented in a study of blood T cells in healthy people across ages. This clonotype was detected many times. CDR3 length equals 14 residues. The germline V gene encodes CDR1 MGHRA and CDR2 YSYEKL. Trimming pared 0 bases from V and 7 bases from J, leaving 10 bases between. PCR was performed a second time for about 7 to 11 cycles using a sample-barcoded 5' primer and a J-beta primer mix. Each CDR3 protein is one row after TCRdb ran MiXCR on the 5' RACE reads. The sample contains about a million distinct CDR3 sequences, about 51% of which appear only once. The sequencing input was blood. The genes are TRBV4-1 and TRBJ1-5; D unresolved. The source is a woman between 55 and 75 years old in good health. The CDR3, as DNA: TGCGCCAGCAGCCAAGATATTTCACGGCAGCCCCAGCATTTT. Its protein is CASSQDISRQPQHF.